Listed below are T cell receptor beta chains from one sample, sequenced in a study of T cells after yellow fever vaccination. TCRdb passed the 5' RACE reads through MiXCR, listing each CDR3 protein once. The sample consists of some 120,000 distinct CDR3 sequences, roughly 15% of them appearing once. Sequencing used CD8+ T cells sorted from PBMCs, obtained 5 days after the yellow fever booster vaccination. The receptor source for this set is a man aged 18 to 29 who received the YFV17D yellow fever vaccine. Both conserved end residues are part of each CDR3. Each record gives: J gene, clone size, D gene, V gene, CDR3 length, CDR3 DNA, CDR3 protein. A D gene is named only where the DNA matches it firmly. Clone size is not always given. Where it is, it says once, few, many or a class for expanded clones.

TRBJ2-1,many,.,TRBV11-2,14,TGTGCCAGCAGCTTCCCTCACGGCAACAATGAGCAGTTCTTC,CASSFPHGNNEQFF
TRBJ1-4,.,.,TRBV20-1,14,TGCAGTGCTAGAGGAGTGGGGAGTGGGGAAAAACTGTTTTTT,CSARGVGSGEKLFF
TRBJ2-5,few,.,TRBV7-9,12,TGTGCCAGCAGCTCTCTAGCCGAGACCCAGTACTTC,CASSSLAETQYF
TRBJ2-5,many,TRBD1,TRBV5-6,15,TGTGCCAGCAGCTCGATCGAGACAGGGGGAGAGACCCAGTACTTC,CASSSIETGGETQYF
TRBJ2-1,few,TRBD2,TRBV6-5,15,TGTGCCAGCAGCCGAGGGACTAGCGGGGGGTATGAGCAGTTCTTC,CASSRGTSGGYEQFF
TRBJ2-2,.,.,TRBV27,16,TGTGCCAGCAGTTTATCACCAGGCGCGAACACCGGGGAGCTGTTTTTT,CASSLSPGANTGELFF
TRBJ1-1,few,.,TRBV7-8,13,TGTGCCAGCAGCCCCCTCCGGCTAACTGAAGCTTTCTTT,CASSPLRLTEAFF
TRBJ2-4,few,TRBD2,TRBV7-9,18,TGTGCCAGCAGCCCTACCCCCGGGACTAGCTACGGCAAAAACATTCAGTACTTC,CASSPTPGTSYGKNIQYF
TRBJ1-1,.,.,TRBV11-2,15,TGTGCCAGCAGCTTAGATCCAGGGGTGAACACTGAAGCTTTCTTT,CASSLDPGVNTEAFF
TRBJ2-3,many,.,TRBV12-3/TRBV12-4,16,TGTGCCAGCAGTCTAGGACAGTATTCTAGCACAGATACGCAGTATTTT,CASSLGQYSSTDTQYF
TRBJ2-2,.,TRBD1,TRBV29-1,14,TGCAGCGCTACAGGGGGCTTGGGAATCGGGGAGCTGTTTTTT,CSATGGLGIGELFF
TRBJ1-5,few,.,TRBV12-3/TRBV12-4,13,TGTGCCAGCTGCGCGGGGGGTATCCAGCCCCAGCATTTT,CASCAGGIQPQHF
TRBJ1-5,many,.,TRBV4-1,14,TGCGCCAGCAGCCAGGGACACCCCAATCAGCCCCAGCATTTT,CASSQGHPNQPQHF
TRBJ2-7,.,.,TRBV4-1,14,TGCGCCAGCAGCCTGGCAACAGACTCCAACGAGCAGTACTTC,CASSLATDSNEQYF
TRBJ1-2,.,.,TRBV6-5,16,TGTGCCAGCAGTTACTCGGACACAGGGACTTGGGATGGCTACACCTTC,CASSYSDTGTWDGYTF
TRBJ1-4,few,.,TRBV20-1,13,TGCAGTGCTAAGGGGGGCGAGGATGAAAAACTGTTTTTT,CSAKGGEDEKLFF
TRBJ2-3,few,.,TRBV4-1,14,TGCGCCAGCAGCCAGGGCTCAGCCCGTGGGACGCAGTATTTT,CASSQGSARGTQYF
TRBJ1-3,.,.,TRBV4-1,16,TGCGCCAGCAGCCAAGAATCGTTGGCGACTGGAAACACCATATATTTT,CASSQESLATGNTIYF
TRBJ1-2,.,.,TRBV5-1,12,TGCGCCAGCAGCTCTGGCTACTATGGCTACACCTTC,CASSSGYYGYTF
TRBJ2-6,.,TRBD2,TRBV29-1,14,TGCAGCGTCAGACTAGCGGAAGGGGCCAACGTCCTGACTTTC,CSVRLAEGANVLTF
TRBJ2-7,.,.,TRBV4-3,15,TGCGCCAGCAGCCAAGACGGGGGAGGTCCCTACGAGCAGTACTTC,CASSQDGGGPYEQYF
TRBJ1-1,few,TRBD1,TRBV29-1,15,TGCAGCGTTGAGGGGGTCGGGACAGAAAACACTGAAGCTTTCTTT,CSVEGVGTENTEAFF
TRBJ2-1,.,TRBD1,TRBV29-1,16,TGCAGCGTTTGGGGGACAGGGGGAAACTCCTACAATGAGCAGTTCTTC,CSVWGTGGNSYNEQFF
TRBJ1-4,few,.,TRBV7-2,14,TGTGCCAGCAGCCAAGGGGTCCGTGATGAAAAACTGTTTTTT,CASSQGVRDEKLFF
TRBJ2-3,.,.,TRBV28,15,TGTGCCAGCTCCATTGCTGCGTCTAGCACAGATACGCAGTATTTT,CASSIAASSTDTQYF
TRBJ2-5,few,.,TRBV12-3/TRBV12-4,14,TGTGCCAGCAGTTATCCCGGCAGAAGAGAGACCCAGTACTTC,CASSYPGRRETQYF
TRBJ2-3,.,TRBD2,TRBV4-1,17,TGCGCCAGCAGCCAAGGGGGGGGACTAGCGGGCACAGATACGCAGTATTTT,CASSQGGGLAGTDTQYF
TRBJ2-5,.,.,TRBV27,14,TGTGCCAGCAAACCGATAGGGGGGAAAGAGACCCAGTACTTC,CASKPIGGKETQYF
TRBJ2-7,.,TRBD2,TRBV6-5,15,TGTGCCAGCAGTTACGGGGGACTAGCGGACTACGAGCAGTACTTC,CASSYGGLADYEQYF
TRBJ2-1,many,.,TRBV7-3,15,TGTGCCAGCAGCTTAGGGACTCCCTCTAATAATGAGCAGTTCTTC,CASSLGTPSNNEQFF
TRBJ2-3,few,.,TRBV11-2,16,TGTGCCAGCAGCTTAGGCGGTGGGGGGGCCGCAGATACGCAGTATTTT,CASSLGGGGAADTQYF
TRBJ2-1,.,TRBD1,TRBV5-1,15,TGCGCCAGCAGCTCCGGACAGGGGGATTCCGATGAGCAGTTCTTC,CASSSGQGDSDEQFF
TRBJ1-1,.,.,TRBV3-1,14,TGTGCCAGCAGCCAAGGAACAGCGAACACTGAAGCTTTCTTT,CASSQGTANTEAFF
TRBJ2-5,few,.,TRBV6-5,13,TGTGCCAGCTGGGCAGTTGGACAAGAGACCCAGTACTTC,CASWAVGQETQYF
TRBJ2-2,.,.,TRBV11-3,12,TGTGCCAGCCGCCGAAACACCGGGGAGCTGTTTTTT,CASRRNTGELFF
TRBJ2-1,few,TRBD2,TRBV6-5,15,TGTGCCAGCAGTTACTGGGCTAGCGGAAACAATGAGCAGTTCTTC,CASSYWASGNNEQFF
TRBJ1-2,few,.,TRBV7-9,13,TGTGCCAGCAGCCAATTGGAAGTACGCGGCTACACCTTC,CASSQLEVRGYTF
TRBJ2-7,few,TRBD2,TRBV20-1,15,TGCAGTGCTAGTCCGGCTAGCGGGGTCTCCTACGAGCAGTACTTC,CSASPASGVSYEQYF
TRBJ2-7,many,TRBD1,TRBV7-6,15,TGTGCCAGCAGCTTAGCACAGGGGTTCTCCTACGAGCAGTACTTC,CASSLAQGFSYEQYF
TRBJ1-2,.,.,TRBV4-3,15,TGCGCCAGCAGCCAGGGAGGCGGGGCCGACTATGGCTACACCTTC,CASSQGGGADYGYTF
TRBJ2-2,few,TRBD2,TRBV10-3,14,TGTGCCATCACCGCGGGAGGGGTAACCGGGGAGCTGTTTTTT,CAITAGGVTGELFF
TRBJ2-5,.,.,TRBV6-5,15,TGTGCCAGCACCAGTGGACACAAGGCACAAGAGACCCAGTACTTC,CASTSGHKAQETQYF
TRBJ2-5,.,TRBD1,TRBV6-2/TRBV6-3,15,TGTGCCAGCAGCCCGGACAGGGGAACTAGGGAGACCCAGTACTTC,CASSPDRGTRETQYF
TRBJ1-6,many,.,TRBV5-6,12,TGTGCCAGCAGCTCAGGGAGTTCACCCCTCCACTTT,CASSSGSSPLHF
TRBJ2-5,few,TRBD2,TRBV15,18,TGTGCCACCAGCTATCGGAAGGGACTAGCGGGGGGCCAAGAGACCCAGTACTTC,CATSYRKGLAGGQETQYF
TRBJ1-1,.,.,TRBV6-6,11,TGTGCCAGCATCCTTAACACTGAAGCTTTCTTT,CASILNTEAFF
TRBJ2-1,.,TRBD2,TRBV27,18,TGTGCCAGCAGTGCTGGGACTAGCGGGGAGTCACCCTACATTGAGCAGTTCTTC,CASSAGTSGESPYIEQFF
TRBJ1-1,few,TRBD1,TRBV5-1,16,TGCGCCAGCAGGACAGAGAGGGACAGGGGGCATACTGAAGCTTTCTTT,CASRTERDRGHTEAFF
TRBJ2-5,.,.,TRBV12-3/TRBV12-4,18,TGTGCCAGCAGTTTTAATCCCGCTATGACTAATCCAGGGGAGACCCAGTACTTC,CASSFNPAMTNPGETQYF
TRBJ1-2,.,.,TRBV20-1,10,TGCAGTGCTGGCCTAGGAGGCTACACCTTC,CSAGLGGYTF
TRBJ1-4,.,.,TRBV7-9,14,TGTGCCAGCAGCTTGACAGTAACTAATGAAAAACTGTTTTTT,CASSLTVTNEKLFF
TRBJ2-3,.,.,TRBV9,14,TGTGCAAGCAGCCCCCCCCCTGGCCCAGATACGCAGTATTTT,CASSPPPGPDTQYF
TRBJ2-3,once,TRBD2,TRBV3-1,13,TGTGCCAGCAGCCCGGGACTAGCCTATACGCACTATTTT,CASSPGLAYTHYF